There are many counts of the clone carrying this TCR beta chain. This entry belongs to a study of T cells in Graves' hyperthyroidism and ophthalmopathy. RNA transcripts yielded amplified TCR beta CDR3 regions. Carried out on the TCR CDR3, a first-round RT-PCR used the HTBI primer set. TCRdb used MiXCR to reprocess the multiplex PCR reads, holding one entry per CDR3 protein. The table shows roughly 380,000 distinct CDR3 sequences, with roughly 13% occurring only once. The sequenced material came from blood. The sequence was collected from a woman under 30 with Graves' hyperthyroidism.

CDR3 DNA sequence: TGTGCCAGCAGCCCTGGATTGACTGAAGCTTTCTTT. Amino acid sequence: CASSPGLTEAFF. The rearrangement links TRBV11-2 to TRBJ1-1, with D hard to call. Germline CDR1 reads SGHAT; CDR2 reads FQNNGV. V shed 5 bases and J shed 5 bases, with 9 bases lying between them. CDR3 size: 12 residues. The variable domain in full, completed from reference TRBV11-2 and TRBJ1-1, reads EAGVAQSPRYKIIEKRQSVAFWCNPISGHATLYWYQQILGQGPKLLIQFQNNGVVDDSQLPKDRFSAERLKGVDSTLKIQPAKLEDSAVYLCASSPGLTEAFFGQGTRLTVV.